The clone carrying this T cell receptor (beta chain) was detected once. The CDR3 is made up of 13 amino acids. V was pared by 2 bases and J by 5 bases, with 2 bases of the junction left unmatched. The data were obtained in a study of blood T cell repertoires in COVID-19. On the study more broadly: Acute and convalescent COVID-19 specimens originated in the United States, Italy and Spain. T cells, B-cell-depleted T cells, or PBMCs provided the cDNA or gDNA that served as material.

Across under 25 US areas, participants ranged in age from about 18 to 90 years. Authors' data handling: Estimation of nucleated cell counts was performed using reference gene primer amplification. Assay used: immunoSEQ multiplex PCR; TCRdb lists only in-frame clones, some missing. V and J calls and clone size are copied from that table; D and trimming were computed from the DNA. Of about 270,000 clones in the sample, 85% were seen once. The J gene is TRBJ2-7, the V gene TRBV12-3 or TRBV12-4, with 8 bases matching TRBD1. Specimen: PBMCs or T cells enriched from blood (not recorded which). The TCR was taken from a woman aged 50 to 65 with acute COVID-19. The CDR3 nucleotides read TGTGCCAGCAGTTTAAACAGGGGGGACGAGCAGTACTTC. This translates into CASSLNRGDEQYF.